One sample yielded the 29 T cell receptor beta chains listed below, sequenced in a study of T cell responses to AZD1222 COVID-19 vaccine. TCRdb's copy holds only in-frame clones and misses some; the assay was immunoSEQ multiplex PCR. The sample records more than 110,000 clones, over 75% being singletons. Sequencing used peripheral blood, obtained on day 0 of AZD1222 vaccination. The receptors derive from an adult in good health.

The genes are TRBV3-1 (or the pseudogene TRBV3-2) and TRBJ2-3, with TRBD2 matching 12 bases. After removal of 5 bases from V and 4 bases from J, the junction contained 7 bases not matched to a gene. CDR1 and CDR2 from the germline V gene are LGHDT and YNNKEL (reference sequence). This CDR3 comprises 16 residues. CDR3 coding DNA: TGTGCCAGCAGCGCCCAGCTAGCGGGGGGGCCAGATACGCAGTATTTT. Its translation: CASSAQLAGGPDTQYF.

V gene TRBV5-6 combines with J gene TRBJ1-2; TRBD1 aligns across 7 bases. CDR3 length: 13 amino acids. V lost 4 bases and J lost 5; bases outside the gene matches: 5. Germline V gene lookup returns CDR1 SGHDT and CDR2 YYEEEE. CDR3 in DNA: TGTGCCAGCAGCGGTACAGGGGATTATGGCTACACCTTC. It codes for CASSGTGDYGYTF.

The chain joins TRBV7-2 to TRBJ2-1; 12 nucleotides align to TRBD2. The trim removed 5 bases at V and 5 bases at J, leaving 4 bases unmatched. The CDR3 totals 15 residues. Per germline, CDR1 SGHTA and CDR2 FQGNSA. CDR3 bases: TGTGCCAGCAGCATACGACTAGCGGGAGACAATGAGCAGTTCTTC. Amino acids: CASSIRLAGDNEQFF.

This sequence joins TRBV4-3 and TRBJ1-1; tentative D call: TRBD1 (6 bases). Germline CDR1 reads LGHNA; CDR2 reads YSLEER. This CDR3 is 19 amino acids long. V was pared by 0 bases and J by 1 base, with 21 bases between. The CDR3 DNA sequence: TGCGCCAGCAGCCAAGACCGGGCCATCGGGGGCGCGGGGAACACTGAAGCTTTCTTT. As protein: CASSQDRAIGGAGNTEAFF.

The J gene is TRBJ2-1, the V gene TRBV5-1, with 15 bases lining up with TRBD2. The CDR3 length is 15 residues. Trimming cost V 3 bases and J 7 bases; bases outside gene matches: 2. Germline V gene lookup returns CDR1 SGHRS and CDR2 YFSETQ. This CDR3 reads CASSWGLAGGNEQFF. The CDR3 DNA sequence: TGCGCCAGCAGCTGGGGACTAGCGGGGGGAAATGAGCAGTTCTTC. The entire variable domain, with the rest obtained from reference TRBV5-1 and TRBJ2-1, is as follows: KAGVTQTPRYLIKTRGQQVTLSCSPISGHRSVSWYQQTPGQGLQFLFEYFSETQRNKGNFPGRFSGRQFSNSRSEMNVSTLELGDSALYLCASSWGLAGGNEQFFGPGTRLTVL.

The chain joins TRBV5-1 to TRBJ1-2, with D tentatively TRBD1 (5 bases). CDR1 is SGHRS, CDR2 YFSETQ, per germline. V dropped 3 bases and J dropped 13 bases, with 28 bases sitting between them. CDR3 length: 16 amino acids. The CDR3: CASSWTGQGQGRSATF. CDR3 in DNA: TGCGCCAGCAGCTGGACCGGTCAGGGTCAGGGCCGTTCGGCCACCTTC.

The V call is TRBV5-1, the J call TRBJ1-4, with a possible D match to TRBD1 (6 bases). This CDR3 region has 14 residues. Deletions cut 7 bases from V and 3 bases from J, with 13 bases between. The germline gives CDR1 SGHRS, CDR2 YFSETQ. The DNA of the CDR3 is TGCGCCAGCCGCCAGGGGCAGTCTAATGAAAAACTGTTTTTT. Protein product: CASRQGQSNEKLFF.

V usage is TRBV7-9 and J usage is TRBJ1-2, with 9 bases fitting TRBD1. The germline CDR1 and CDR2 sequences are SEHNR and FQNEAQ (reference sequence). The V segment lost 3 bases and the J segment 8 bases; nucleotides outside the gene matches: 19. There are 18 residues in the CDR3. DNA for the CDR3: TGTGCCAGCAGCTTCCGGCCATCGACAGGGGGTTTGTTGTGGGGCTACACCTTC. Protein: CASSFRPSTGGLLWGYTF.

The CDR3: CATKPANTGELFF. The CDR3 coding sequence is TGTGCCACCAAGCCCGCGAACACCGGGGAGCTGTTTTTT. The V gene is TRBV24-1, the J gene TRBJ2-2; D call uncertain. Germline CDR1 and CDR2: KGHDR and SFDVKD. CDR3 size: 13 residues. V dropped 8 bases and J dropped 0 bases, with 6 bases sitting between them.

J is TRBJ2-7 and V is TRBV27; possibly TRBD1 for D (7 bases). The V gene lost 6 bases and the J gene lost 3 bases, with 12 bases spanning the gap. This CDR3 contains 13 residues. Germline CDR1 and CDR2: MNHEY and SMNVEV (reference sequence). The CDR3 coding sequence is TGTGCCAGCAGGTGGCAGGGGGGCTACGAGCAGTACTTC. Protein sequence: CASRWQGGYEQYF.

The V gene is TRBV9, the J gene TRBJ2-7; D possibly uses TRBD1 or TRBD2 (5 bases each). The ends were cut back, 3 bases at V and 2 bases at J, with 6 bases in the middle. Germline V gene lookup returns CDR1 SGDLS and CDR2 YYNGEE. The CDR3 runs 12 residues. CDR3 DNA: TGTGCCAGCAGCGCGGGGCCCTACGAGCAGTACTTC. Translation: CASSAGPYEQYF.

The chain carries TRBV6-1 and TRBJ1-2; TRBD1 agrees at 8 bases. Germline CDR1 MNHNS, CDR2 SASEGT. V shed 1 base, J shed 1 base, and the junction held 2 bases outside the gene matches. The CDR3 is 15 amino acids. The CDR3 reads CASSEVGQGNYGYTF. The CDR3 DNA sequence: TGTGCCAGCAGTGAAGTCGGACAGGGTAACTATGGCTACACCTTC.

This chain joins TRBV20-1 and TRBJ1-1, with D possibly TRBD1 on 5 matching bases. This CDR3 is 11 amino acids long. Germline V CDR1 and CDR2: DFQATT, SNEGSKA (reference sequence). The ends were cut back, 4 bases at V and 5 bases at J, with 8 bases in the middle. CDR3 sequence (DNA): TGCAGTGCTAAGGCAGGGACTGAAGCTTTCTTT. The encoded protein is CSAKAGTEAFF.

The CDR3 DNA is TGTGCCAGCAGCGTAGCGGGACAGGGCGCCTATGGCTACACCTTC. Amino acids: CASSVAGQGAYGYTF. The chain combines TRBV9 with TRBJ1-2, with 9 bases matching TRBD1. This CDR3 spans 15 amino acids. Germline trimming cut 0 bases from V and 4 bases from J; bases unmatched to any gene: 4. Germline V lookup: CDR1 SGDLS, CDR2 YYNGEE.

The rearrangement links TRBV6-1 to TRBJ2-5, with 8 bases that match TRBD1. After removal of 3 bases from V and 5 bases from J, the junction contained 5 bases not matched to a gene. Germline-derived CDR1 and CDR2 are MNHNS and SASEGT. CDR3 size: 14 residues. The CDR3 protein is CASSEDRDRETQYF. The CDR3 DNA sequence: TGTGCCAGCAGTGAGGACAGGGACAGGGAGACCCAGTACTTC.

The chain employs TRBV6-5 and TRBJ2-3; 13 bases align to TRBD2. Germline CDR1 reads MNHEY; CDR2 reads SVGAGI. Trimming removed 5 bases from V and 6 bases from J; junction bases left unmatched: 5. This CDR3 is built from 15 residues. The CDR3 reads CASSKLAGGPDTQYF. The DNA of the CDR3 is TGTGCCAGCAGTAAACTAGCGGGGGGGCCGGATACGCAGTATTTT.

The chain has TRBV5-1 and TRBJ2-7; D assignment may be TRBD1 or TRBD2 (5 bases each). The germline CDR1 and CDR2 sequences are SGHRS and YFSETQ. The ends were cut back, 2 bases at V and 2 bases at J, with 11 bases in the middle. The CDR3 consists of 14 residues. The CDR3 loop is CASSFRDGAYEQYF. The CDR3 nucleotides read TGCGCCAGCAGCTTCCGGGACGGTGCCTACGAGCAGTACTTC.

This sequence joins TRBV3-1 (or the pseudogene TRBV3-2) and TRBJ2-1, with D perhaps given as TRBD1 or TRBD2 (6 bases each). The CDR3 has 18 residues. Germline lookup yields CDR1 LGHDT and CDR2 YNNKEL (reference sequence). V dropped 1 base and J dropped 8 bases, with 24 bases sitting between them. The CDR3 loop reads CASSQGIPGGLVGDEQFF. For the CDR3, the DNA is TGTGCCAGCAGCCAAGGCATCCCTGGGGGGCTAGTTGGCGATGAGCAGTTCTTC.

The chain uses TRBV6-5 and TRBJ2-6; D might be TRBD2 (6 bases). Deletions cut 6 bases from V and 2 bases from J, with 11 bases between. This CDR3 is built from 15 residues. CDR1 is MNHEY, CDR2 SVGAGI, per germline. This CDR3 reads CASRLALTGANVLTF. The CDR3 DNA follows: TGTGCCAGCAGACTAGCCCTTACTGGGGCCAACGTCCTGACTTTC.

The J gene is TRBJ2-2, the V gene TRBV9; D may be TRBD2 (5 bases). Germline lookup yields CDR1 SGDLS and CDR2 YYNGEE. This CDR3 region has 16 residues. V was trimmed by 0 bases and J by 4 bases, leaving 13 bases between them. The CDR3, as DNA: TGTGCCAGCAGCGTAGTGGCTAGCCACCGCACCGGGGAGCTGTTTTTT. Its protein product is CASSVVASHRTGELFF.

V usage is TRBV28 and J usage is TRBJ2-7; 10 positions agree with TRBD2. This CDR3 has 20 residues. Germline CDR1 reads MDHEN; CDR2 reads SYDVKM. V lost 6 bases to trimming and J lost 3 bases; unmatched junction nucleotides: 23. CDR3 sequence (DNA): TGTGCCAGCAGCCGTCGACAGCCTCCGGGACTAGCGCGCGAGAACTACGAGCAGTACTTC. Its protein product is CASSRRQPPGLARENYEQYF.

This chain links TRBV18 with TRBJ1-1, with 10 bases aligning to TRBD1. V lost 4 bases to trimming and J lost 6 bases; unmatched junction nucleotides: 8. This CDR3 contains 15 residues. CDR1 and CDR2 (germline): KGHSH, LQKENI. In nucleotides, the CDR3 is TGTGCCAGCTCACTAACCGGGACAGGGGACCCTGAAGCTTTCTTT. Encoded protein: CASSLTGTGDPEAFF.

The V call is TRBV4-2, the J call TRBJ1-5; D uncertain. Germline CDR1 reads LGHNA; CDR2 reads YNFKEQ. V lost 0 bases to trimming and J lost 0 bases, with 9 bases between them. This CDR3 is 16 amino acids long. The CDR3, as DNA: TGTGCCAGCAGCCAAGATTACCAAGATAGCAATCAGCCCCAGCATTTT. Amino acid sequence: CASSQDYQDSNQPQHF.

The chain uses TRBV6-2 or TRBV6-3 and TRBJ2-7; possibly TRBD1 for D (6 bases). The germline V gene has CDR1 MNHEY and CDR2 SVGEGT. Between the trimmed V and J ends, which lost 5 bases and 5 bases, there was a span of 13 bases. This CDR3 has 13 residues. The CDR3 bases are TGTGCCAGCAGTGGGACAAGTATAGACGAGCAGTACTTC. Residues: CASSGTSIDEQYF.

This chain connects TRBV4-1 to TRBJ2-7; TRBD2 aligns across 8 bases. The CDR3 covers 14 residues. V dropped 2 bases and J dropped 2; count of bases not matched to a gene: 2. CDR1 is MGHRA and CDR2 is YSYEKL in the germline V gene. The CDR3: CASSQRGGTYEQYF. Written as DNA, the CDR3 is TGCGCCAGCAGCCAACGCGGGGGGACCTACGAGCAGTACTTC.

This chain links TRBV5-4 with TRBJ2-5; no reliable D call. The germline CDR1 and CDR2 sequences are SGHNT and YYREEE (reference sequence). The CDR3 extends over 13 amino acids. V lost 0 bases to trimming and J lost 1 base, with 4 bases between them. DNA of the CDR3: TGTGCCAGCAGCTTGGGGACCCAAGAGACCCAGTACTTC. This encodes CASSLGTQETQYF.

The genes are TRBV9 and TRBJ1-4; D uncertain. The V end lost 4 bases, the J end lost 8 bases, and 12 bases lay between the germline ends. Germline CDR1 and CDR2: SGDLS and YYNGEE. The CDR3 contains 13 residues. This CDR3 is CASSPSFREKLFF. Here the CDR3 DNA reads TGTGCCAGCAGCCCCTCATTCAGGGAAAAACTGTTTTTT.

Only a few counts were recorded for this clone. The gene calls are TRBV4-1 and TRBJ2-7, with D possibly matching TRBD2 (5 bases). Germline loops: CDR1 MGHRA, CDR2 YSYEKL. The CDR3 sequence is 14 residues long. Trimming stripped 4 bases from V and 2 bases from J, with 12 bases between. DNA for the CDR3: TGCGCCAGCAGCCCGATTGGAGGAACCTACGAGCAGTACTTC. Translation gives CASSPIGGTYEQYF.

The chain is built from TRBV6-6 and TRBJ2-6, with no clear D. The length of the CDR3 is 15 residues. The germline V gene has CDR1 MNHNY and CDR2 SVGAGI (reference sequence). Between the trimmed V and J ends, which lost 6 bases and 0 bases, there was a span of 9 bases. DNA of the CDR3: TGTGCCAGCAGCCCCATCACCTCTGGGGCCAACGTCCTGACTTTC. It is translated as CASSPITSGANVLTF.